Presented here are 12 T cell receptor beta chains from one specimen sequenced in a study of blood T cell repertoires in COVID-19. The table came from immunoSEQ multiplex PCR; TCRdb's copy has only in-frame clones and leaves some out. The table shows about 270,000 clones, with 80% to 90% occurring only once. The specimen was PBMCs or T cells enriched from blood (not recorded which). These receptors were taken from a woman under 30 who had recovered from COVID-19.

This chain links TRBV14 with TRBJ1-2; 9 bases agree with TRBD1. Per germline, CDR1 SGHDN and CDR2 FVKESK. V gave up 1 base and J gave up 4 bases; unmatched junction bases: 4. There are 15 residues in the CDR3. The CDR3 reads CASSQAGTGLYGYTF. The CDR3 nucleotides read TGTGCCAGCAGCCAAGCCGGGACAGGGCTCTATGGCTACACCTTC.

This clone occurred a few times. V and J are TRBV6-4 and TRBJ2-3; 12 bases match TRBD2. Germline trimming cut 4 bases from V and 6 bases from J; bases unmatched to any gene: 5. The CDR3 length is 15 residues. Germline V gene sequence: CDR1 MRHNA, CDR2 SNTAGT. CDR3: CASSASSGGADTQYF. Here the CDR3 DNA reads TGTGCCAGCAGTGCGTCTAGCGGGGGGGCTGATACGCAGTATTTT.

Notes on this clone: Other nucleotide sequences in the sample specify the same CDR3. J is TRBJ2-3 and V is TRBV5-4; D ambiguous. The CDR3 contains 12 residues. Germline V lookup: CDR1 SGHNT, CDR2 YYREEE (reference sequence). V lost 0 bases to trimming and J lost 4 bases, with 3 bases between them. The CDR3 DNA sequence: TGTGCCAGCAGCTTGGCAGCAGATACGCAGTATTTT. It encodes CASSLAADTQYF.

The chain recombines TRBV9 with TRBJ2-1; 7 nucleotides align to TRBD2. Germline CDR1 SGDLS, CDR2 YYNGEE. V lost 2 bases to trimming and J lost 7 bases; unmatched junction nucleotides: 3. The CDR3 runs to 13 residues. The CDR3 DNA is TGTGCCAGCAGCGTTGGGGGGGTGAATGAGCAGTTCTTC. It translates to CASSVGGVNEQFF.

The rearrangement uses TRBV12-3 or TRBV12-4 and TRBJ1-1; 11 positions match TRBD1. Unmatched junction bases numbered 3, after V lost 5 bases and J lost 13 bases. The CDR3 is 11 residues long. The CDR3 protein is CASSGGQGVFF. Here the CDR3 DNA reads TGTGCCAGCAGTGGGGGACAGGGGGTTTTCTTT.

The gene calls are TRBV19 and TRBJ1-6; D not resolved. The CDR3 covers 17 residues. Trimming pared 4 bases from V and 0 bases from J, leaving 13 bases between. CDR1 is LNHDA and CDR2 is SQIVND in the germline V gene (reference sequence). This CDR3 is CASSTLGTSSYNSPLHF. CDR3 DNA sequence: TGTGCCAGTAGTACTTTGGGCACGAGCTCCTATAATTCACCCCTCCACTTT.

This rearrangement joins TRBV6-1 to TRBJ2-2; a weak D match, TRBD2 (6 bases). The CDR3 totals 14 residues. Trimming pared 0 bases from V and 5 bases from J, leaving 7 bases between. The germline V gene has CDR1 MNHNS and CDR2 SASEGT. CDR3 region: CASSEARGTGELFF. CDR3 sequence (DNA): TGTGCCAGCAGTGAAGCGCGGGGAACCGGGGAGCTGTTTTTT.

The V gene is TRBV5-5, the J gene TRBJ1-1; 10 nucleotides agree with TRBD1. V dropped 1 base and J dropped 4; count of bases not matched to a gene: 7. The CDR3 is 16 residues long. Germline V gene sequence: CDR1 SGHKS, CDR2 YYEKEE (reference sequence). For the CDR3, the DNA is TGTGCCAGCAGCTTGAGAGACAGGGGGCGCGTCACTGAAGCTTTCTTT. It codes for CASSLRDRGRVTEAFF.

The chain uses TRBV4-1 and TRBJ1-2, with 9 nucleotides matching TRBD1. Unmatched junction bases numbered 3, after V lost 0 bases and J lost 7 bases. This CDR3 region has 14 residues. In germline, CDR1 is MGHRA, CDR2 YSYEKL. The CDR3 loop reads CASSQEGQGSGYTF. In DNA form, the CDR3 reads TGCGCCAGCAGCCAAGAGGGACAGGGAAGTGGCTACACCTTC.

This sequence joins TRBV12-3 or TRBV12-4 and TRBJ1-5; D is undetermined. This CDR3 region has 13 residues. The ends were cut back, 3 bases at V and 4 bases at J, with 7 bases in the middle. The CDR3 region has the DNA TGTGCCAGCAGTTTTGGAGGAAATCAGCCCCAGCATTTT. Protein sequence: CASSFGGNQPQHF.

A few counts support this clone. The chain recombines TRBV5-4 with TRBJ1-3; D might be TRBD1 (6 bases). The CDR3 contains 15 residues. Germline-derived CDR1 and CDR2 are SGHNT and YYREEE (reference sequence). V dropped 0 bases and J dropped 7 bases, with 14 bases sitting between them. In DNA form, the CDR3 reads TGTGCCAGCAGCTTGGCCATCGGACAGTCGAACACCATATATTTT. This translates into CASSLAIGQSNTIYF.

The CDR3 nucleotides are TGTGCCAGCAGCTTGGGAGGGGGCCAAGAGACCCAGTACTTC. It yields the protein CASSLGGGQETQYF. The gene calls are TRBV5-4 and TRBJ2-5; D is possibly TRBD1 (6 bases). V was pared by 0 bases and J by 1 base, with 7 bases between. Germline CDR1 SGHNT, CDR2 YYREEE (reference sequence). This CDR3 spans 14 amino acids. The variable domain in full, completed from reference TRBV5-4 and TRBJ2-5, reads ETGVTQSPTHLIKTRGQQVTLRCSSQSGHNTVSWYQQALGQGPQFIFQYYREEENGRGNFPPRFSGLQFPNYSSELNVNALELDDSALYLCASSLGGGQETQYFGPGTRLLVL.